The 28 T cell receptor beta chains given below trace back to one sample, sequenced in a study of shared clonotypes between healthy human individuals (dated by TCRdb to between 2020 and 2021). The library was generated by the immunoSEQ multiplex PCR assay. What TCRdb holds here is the immuneACCESS table cut down to in-frame rearrangements. Part of the clones is not present; checked against another copy, under half of the missing clones reflect an unresolved V gene, and the others are unexplained. Counted in this sample were some 2,100,000 clones; approximately 96% of them appeared once. In total, the top ten clones hold roughly 0.13% of the sample. Sequencing was carried out using naive CD4+ T cells sorted from blood. Sample cell subset or site, as interpreted from the label and publication: CD45RA+ positively selected. Receptors originate from a man younger than 35 in good health.

The chain couples TRBV6-5 to TRBJ1-2, with TRBD1 matching over 8 bases. The CDR3 extends over 13 amino acids. Germline CDR1 and CDR2: MNHEY and SVGAGI. Trimming took 5 bases from V and 5 from J; bases not matched to a gene: 4. In DNA form, the CDR3 reads TGTGCCAGCAGTACTCGGACAGGGTATGGCTACACCTTC. This translates into CASSTRTGYGYTF.

This clone was seen only once. This chain joins TRBV4-1 and TRBJ1-4; 8 bases align to TRBD1. The CDR3 sequence is 15 residues long. Unmatched junction bases numbered 5, after V lost 1 base and J lost 7 bases. Germline V CDR1 and CDR2: MGHRA, YSYEKL. The CDR3 region has the DNA TGCGCCAGCAGCCAAGGGGACAGGCCTTCTGAAAAACTGTTTTTT. Translated, it gives CASSQGDRPSEKLFF.

The chain recombines TRBV2 with TRBJ2-3, with D possibly matching TRBD2 (5 bases). Germline V gives CDR1 SNHLY, CDR2 FYNNEI. The CDR3 is 12 amino acids. Trimming took 7 bases from V and 4 from J, leaving 9 bases between them. The CDR3 nucleotides read TGTGCCAGCAAGGCTAGCTCAGATACGCAGTATTTT. Translated, it gives CASKASSDTQYF.

CDR3 nucleotides: TGTGCCAGCAGCATCGGACTAGCGAATTACAATGAGCAGTTCTTC. Encoded protein: CASSIGLANYNEQFF. The chain joins TRBV7-6 to TRBJ2-1; TRBD2 matches 9 bases. This CDR3 comprises 15 residues. Trimming took 5 bases from V and 4 from J; bases not matched to a gene: 6. Germline V lookup: CDR1 SGHVS, CDR2 FNYEAQ.

This chain uses TRBV27 with TRBJ1-5; 7 nucleotides match TRBD1. V gave up 5 bases and J gave up 0 bases; unmatched junction bases: 4. Germline CDR1 and CDR2: MNHEY and SMNVEV (reference sequence). CDR3 length: 15 amino acids. The CDR3 sequence is CASSPRQGSNQPQHF. The CDR3 bases are TGTGCCAGCAGTCCCCGACAGGGTAGCAATCAGCCCCAGCATTTT.

The DNA of the CDR3 is TGTGCCAGCAGCCAAGGCGGAGGATACTACGAGCAGTACTTC. Translating gives CASSQGGGYYEQYF. V usage is TRBV14 and J usage is TRBJ2-7; tentatively, D is TRBD2 (5 bases). This CDR3 is 14 amino acids long. V was shortened by 1 base and J by 3 bases, with 10 bases between the two germline ends. The germline V gene encodes CDR1 SGHDN and CDR2 FVKESK.

This clone has only one observation. The CDR3 nucleotides read TGTGCCAGCAGCCAAAGGGGGGCAGGGGCCACCGGGGAGCTGTTTTTT. Translated, it gives CASSQRGAGATGELFF. V gene TRBV4-2 combines with J gene TRBJ2-2, with D perhaps TRBD1 or TRBD2 (6 bases each). There are 16 residues in the CDR3. The V gene's germline CDR1 is LGHNA and CDR2 YNFKEQ. Trimming cost V 2 bases and J 4 bases, with 14 bases left between them.

The genes are TRBV7-3 and TRBJ2-1; 9 bases line up with TRBD1. The CDR3 length is 16 residues. Germline V gene data show CDR1 as SGHTA and CDR2 as FQGTGA. Trimming cost V 5 bases and J 7 bases; bases outside gene matches: 12. In DNA, the CDR3 is TGTGCCAGCAGCCCCACTCGGGACAGGGTTTGGAATGAGCAGTTCTTC. Its protein is CASSPTRDRVWNEQFF.

The CDR3 reads CASRFGGSGELFF. The CDR3 bases are TGTGCCAGCAGGTTTGGGGGCTCGGGGGAGCTGTTTTTT. The chain combines TRBV2 with TRBJ2-2; maybe TRBD1 (6 bases). The CDR3 sequence is 13 residues long. Germline CDR1 is SNHLY and CDR2 is FYNNEI. Deletions cut 6 bases from V and 8 bases from J, with 13 bases between.

This clone occurred once. This chain uses TRBV19 with TRBJ1-2; 8 nucleotides match TRBD1. CDR3 length equals 14 residues. V trimming: 5 bases; J trimming: 4 bases; junction bases outside the gene matches: 6. From germline, CDR1 is LNHDA and CDR2 SQIVND (reference sequence). In DNA, the CDR3 is TGTGCCAGTAGTCTCCGGGGGACAGGCTATGGCTACACCTTC. As protein: CASSLRGTGYGYTF.

Concerning this clone: The junction departs from the called germline gene at one end, perhaps through a read error. The chain combines TRBV18 with TRBJ2-3, with TRBD2 as a possible D gene (5 bases). The CDR3 length is 15 residues. Germline CDR1 reads KGHSH; CDR2 reads LQKENI. The DNA of the CDR3 is TGTGCCAGCTCACCAGGAGGTCCGAGCACAAATACGCAGTATTTT. Its protein is CASSPGGPSTNTQYF.

This clone occurred a few times. The chain carries TRBV5-1 and TRBJ1-2, with D uncertain. From germline, CDR1 is SGHRS and CDR2 YFSETQ. V dropped 2 bases and J dropped 5 bases, with 4 bases sitting between them. The CDR3 contains 11 residues. The CDR3 sequence is CASSFGYGYTF. CDR3 nucleotides: TGCGCCAGCAGCTTCGGGTATGGCTACACCTTC.

J is TRBJ2-7 and V is TRBV10-3; 9 nucleotides align to TRBD2. After removal of 2 bases from V and 0 bases from J, the junction contained 2 bases not matched to a gene. The CDR3 runs 15 residues. Germline CDR1 ENHRY, CDR2 SYGVKD. Here the CDR3 reads CAISENSGSSYEQYF. The CDR3 DNA reads TGTGCCATCAGTGAGAATAGCGGGAGCTCCTACGAGCAGTACTTC.

CDR3 residues: CAWSDRGGAGEKLFF. The CDR3 nucleotides are TGTGCCTGGAGTGACCGGGGGGGCGCAGGAGAAAAACTGTTTTTT. The chain combines TRBV30 with TRBJ1-4, with D possibly matching TRBD1 (6 bases). The CDR3 runs to 15 residues. CDR1 is GTSNPN, CDR2 SVGIG, per germline (reference sequence). Trimming cost V 1 base and J 8 bases, with 17 bases left between them.

This clone appeared once. The rearrangement uses TRBV5-4 and TRBJ2-7; D is ambiguous. There are 13 residues in the CDR3. The V end was cut by 0 bases, the J end by 6 bases, with 10 bases between. Per the germline V gene, CDR1 is SGHNT and CDR2 is YYREEE (reference sequence). This CDR3 reads CASSLAGRREQYF. The CDR3 DNA reads as TGTGCCAGCAGCTTGGCCGGCAGACGCGAGCAGTACTTC.

This clone has a handful of counts. The chain has TRBV6-1 and TRBJ1-6; 8 bases align to TRBD1. The trim removed 2 bases at V and 5 bases at J, leaving 2 bases unmatched. The CDR3 spans 15 residues. In germline, CDR1 is MNHNS, CDR2 SASEGT. CDR3 residues: CASSEQGADNSPLHF. The CDR3 DNA is TGTGCCAGCAGTGAACAGGGGGCTGATAATTCACCCCTCCACTTT.

V and J are TRBV15 and TRBJ1-3; D is undetermined. The CDR3 runs 14 residues. CDR1 is LNHNV, CDR2 YYDKDF, per germline (reference sequence). V lost 1 base, J lost 2 bases, and 6 bases lay in between. In DNA form, the CDR3 reads TGTGCCACCAGCAGAGGGATCACTGGAAACACCATATATTTT. This sequence encodes CATSRGITGNTIYF. The complete variable domain, with remaining parts taken from reference TRBV15 and TRBJ1-3, reads DAMVIQNPRYQVTQFGKPVTLSCSQTLNHNVMYWYQQKSSQAPKLLFHYYDKDFNNEADTPDNFQSRRPNTSFCFLDIRSPGLGDTAMYLCATSRGITGNTIYFGEGSWLTVV.

Here the CDR3 reads CASSERGVVYTF. As DNA, the CDR3 is TGTGCCAGCAGTGAAAGGGGGGTTGTCTACACCTTC. The chain combines TRBV6-1 with TRBJ1-2, with a tentative D call TRBD1 (6 bases). Germline CDR1 and CDR2: MNHNS and SASEGT. Trimming removed 2 bases from V and 10 bases from J, with 11 bases in between. CDR3 length: 12 residues.

The chain is built from TRBV5-1 and TRBJ2-2, with a tentative D call TRBD1 (6 bases). This CDR3 spans 15 amino acids. Trimming left V 2 bases short and J 6 bases short, with 14 bases between. Germline CDR1 reads SGHRS; CDR2 reads YFSETQ. The CDR3 region has the DNA TGCGCCAGCAGCTTAGGAGACAGGCCCTCCGGGGAGCTGTTTTTT. Protein product: CASSLGDRPSGELFF.

Points on this clone: Other DNA sequences within the sample encode an identical CDR3. The chain carries TRBV11-2 and TRBJ1-4, with D maybe TRBD1 (6 bases). V was clipped by 1 base and J by 5 bases, with 11 bases between them. Germline V gene data show CDR1 as SGHAT and CDR2 as FQNNGV. The CDR3 sequence is 15 residues long. CDR3 nucleotide sequence: TGTGCCAGCAGCTTAGCAGGGGCCGGAAATGAAAAACTGTTTTTT. This codes for CASSLAGAGNEKLFF.

Remarks on this clone: Other DNA variants within this sample encode the same CDR3. The CDR3 DNA follows: TGTGCCAGCAGCGGCGCGAATTCACCCCTCCACTTT. Its translation: CASSGANSPLHF. The rearrangement links TRBV7-9 to TRBJ1-6; D is undetermined. V lost 5 bases and J lost 7, with 6 bases in between. Germline V lookup: CDR1 SEHNR, CDR2 FQNEAQ (reference sequence). The CDR3 totals 12 residues.

The chain recombines TRBV6-1 with TRBJ1-2; D not resolved. V dropped 4 bases and J dropped 2 bases, with 11 bases sitting between them. Germline CDR1 is MNHNS and CDR2 is SASEGT. CDR3 size: 14 residues. CDR3 residues: CASSVSTGNYGYTF. CDR3 nucleotides: TGTGCCAGCAGTGTAAGCACGGGGAACTATGGCTACACCTTC.

V and J are TRBV30 and TRBJ2-6; unclear D gene. Per germline, CDR1 GTSNPN and CDR2 SVGIG (reference sequence). V dropped 4 bases and J dropped 0 bases, with 13 bases sitting between them. CDR3 length: 16 residues. The CDR3 DNA is TGTGCCTGGATCCGTGACATCAGCTCTGGGGCCAACGTCCTGACTTTC. Protein: CAWIRDISSGANVLTF.

The chain joins TRBV6-5 to TRBJ1-5; no firm D call. V dropped 4 bases and J dropped 2 bases, with 9 bases sitting between them. Germline V CDR1 and CDR2: MNHEY, SVGAGI. The CDR3 spans 14 residues. In DNA form, the CDR3 reads TGTGCCAGCAGTTCCGGTGCGGGCAATCAGCCCCAGCATTTT. It translates to CASSSGAGNQPQHF.

Regarding this clone: The junction departs from germline at one end; a sequencing error may be responsible. V usage is TRBV20-1 and J usage is TRBJ2-7, with 7 bases that match TRBD1. The germline V gene encodes CDR1 DFQATT and CDR2 SNEGSKA (reference sequence). The CDR3 has 11 amino acids. The CDR3 loop reads CSAPRQGPLIF. CDR3 nucleotide sequence: TGCAGTGCTCCACGACAGGGCCCCCTGATTTTC.

This sequence joins TRBV6-5 and TRBJ1-1; D is unresolved. The CDR3 extends over 11 amino acids. V was clipped by 6 bases and J by 8 bases, with 10 bases between them. Germline V gives CDR1 MNHEY, CDR2 SVGAGI. The CDR3 reads CASRSNREAFF. CDR3 sequence (DNA): TGTGCCAGCAGGTCGAACAGAGAAGCTTTCTTT.

This clone was seen a single time. The chain links TRBV6-6 to TRBJ1-2; D is possibly TRBD1 (5 bases). CDR1 MNHNY and CDR2 SVGAGI come from the germline V gene (reference sequence). This CDR3 contains 14 residues. V was clipped by 4 bases and J by 8 bases, with 17 bases between them. Written as DNA, the CDR3 is TGTGCCAGCAGTTTCGGCAGGGAAGAGGCCGGCTACACCTTC. This sequence encodes CASSFGREEAGYTF.

The V gene is TRBV5-1, the J gene TRBJ1-6, with 7 bases lining up with TRBD1. Per the germline V gene, CDR1 is SGHRS and CDR2 is YFSETQ. V trimming: 7 bases; J trimming: 4 bases; junction bases outside the gene matches: 11. This CDR3 is built from 16 residues. The CDR3 region has the DNA TGCGCCAGCCGCAGCGAAAGGGGACAGTATAATTCACCCCTCCACTTT. This encodes CASRSERGQYNSPLHF.